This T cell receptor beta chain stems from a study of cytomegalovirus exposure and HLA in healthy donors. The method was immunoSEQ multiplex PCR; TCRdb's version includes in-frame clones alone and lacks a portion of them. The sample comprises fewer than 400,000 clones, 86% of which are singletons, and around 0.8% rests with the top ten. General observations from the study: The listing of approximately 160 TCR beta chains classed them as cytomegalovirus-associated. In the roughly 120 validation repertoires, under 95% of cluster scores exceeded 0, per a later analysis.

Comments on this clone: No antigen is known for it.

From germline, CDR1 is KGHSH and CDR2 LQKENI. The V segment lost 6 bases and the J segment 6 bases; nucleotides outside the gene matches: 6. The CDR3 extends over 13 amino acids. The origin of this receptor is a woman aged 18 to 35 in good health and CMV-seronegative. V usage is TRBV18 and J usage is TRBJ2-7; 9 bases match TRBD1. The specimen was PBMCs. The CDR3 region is CASSPATGGEQYF. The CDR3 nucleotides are TGTGCCAGCTCCCCCGCGACAGGGGGCGAGCAGTACTTC.